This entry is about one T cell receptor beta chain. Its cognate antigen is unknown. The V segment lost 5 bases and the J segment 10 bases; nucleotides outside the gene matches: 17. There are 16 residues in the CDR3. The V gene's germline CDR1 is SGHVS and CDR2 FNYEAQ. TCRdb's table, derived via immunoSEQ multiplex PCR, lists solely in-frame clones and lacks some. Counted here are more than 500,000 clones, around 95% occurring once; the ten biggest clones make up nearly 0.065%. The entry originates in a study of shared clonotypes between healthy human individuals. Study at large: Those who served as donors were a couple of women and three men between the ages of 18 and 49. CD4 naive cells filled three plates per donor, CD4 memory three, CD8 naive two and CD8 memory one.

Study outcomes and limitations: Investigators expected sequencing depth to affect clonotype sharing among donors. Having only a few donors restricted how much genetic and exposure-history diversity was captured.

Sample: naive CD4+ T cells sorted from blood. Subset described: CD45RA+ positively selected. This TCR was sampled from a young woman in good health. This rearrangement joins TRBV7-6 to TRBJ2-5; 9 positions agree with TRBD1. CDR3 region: CASSTGQGPRVSGQYF. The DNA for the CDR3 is TGTGCCAGCAGCACCGGACAGGGGCCAAGGGTTAGTGGCCAGTACTTC.